The 6 T cell receptor beta chains below come from one sample, sequenced in a study of regulatory T cells in long-lasting Graves disease. Indicated time point: newly diagnosed GD, antithyroid drugs for less than 3 months. The TCR library was made from RNA that had been extracted from PBMCs in TRIzol. Building the TCR beta libraries relied on iRepertoire HTBI primers, and CDR3 regions underwent Arm-PCR. Each CDR3 protein gets one entry after TCRdb re-called the multiplex PCR reads with MiXCR. The sample holds roughly 420,000 distinct CDR3 sequences, 15% seen once. The specimen was peripheral blood mononuclear cells (PBMCs), collected at new diagnosis, from a patient treated with antithyroid drugs. The receptors were sampled from a female donor with Graves disease.

This clonotype was detected a few times. The rearrangement links TRBV9 to TRBJ1-5; perhaps TRBD1 as D (5 bases). Germline CDR1 reads SGDLS; CDR2 reads YYNGEE. V lost 4 bases, J lost 2 bases, and 10 bases lay in between. The length of the CDR3 is 14 residues. CDR3 sequence reads: CASSPPGRNQPQHF. CDR3 in DNA: TGTGCCAGCAGCCCCCCGGGGCGCAATCAGCCCCAGCATTTT.

Only a few counts were recorded for this clonotype. This chain connects TRBV12-5 to TRBJ2-7; 11 nucleotides line up with TRBD2. Trimming took 5 bases from V and 3 from J; bases not matched to a gene: 3. CDR3 size: 14 residues. The germline V gene encodes CDR1 LGHNT and CDR2 FRNRAP. CDR3 in amino acids: CASGPGTSGYEQYF. CDR3 DNA: TGTGCTAGTGGTCCTGGGACTAGCGGCTACGAGCAGTACTTC.

This clonotype was found a few times. The J gene is TRBJ2-7, the V gene TRBV10-2, with 9 bases fitting TRBD2. J gave up 2 bases and V 4 bases, and 3 bases lay outside the gene matches. Germline values: CDR1 WSHSY, CDR2 SAAADI. This CDR3 region has 14 residues. CDR3 nucleotide sequence: TGCGCCAGCAGTGTGTTAGCGGGGGCCTACGAGCAGTACTTC. It is translated as CASSVLAGAYEQYF.

This clonotype was observed at least ten times. The rearrangement links TRBV20-1 to TRBJ2-4; 10 nucleotides match TRBD2. CDR3 length: 15 residues. CDR1 DFQATT and CDR2 SNEGSKA come from the germline V gene (reference sequence). Trimming removed 0 bases from V and 8 bases from J; junction bases left unmatched: 7. The CDR3 region is CSAREISGRRDIQYF. Here the CDR3 DNA reads TGCAGTGCTAGAGAAATTAGCGGGAGGAGGGACATTCAGTACTTC.

In its sample, this clonotype was seen many times. The chain is built from TRBV9 and TRBJ2-2; TRBD2 agrees at 7 bases. The V gene's germline CDR1 is SGDLS and CDR2 YYNGEE. V dropped 4 bases and J dropped 2; count of bases not matched to a gene: 8. CDR3 length: 16 residues. CDR3 in amino acids: CASSFRGDGNTGELFF. Written as DNA, the CDR3 is TGTGCCAGCAGCTTCCGGGGGGACGGAAACACCGGGGAGCTGTTTTTT.

The chain employs TRBV7-2 and TRBJ2-1; 12 bases are a match to TRBD2. Germline values: CDR1 SGHTA, CDR2 FQGNSA. This CDR3 is built from 17 residues. The ends lost 8 bases at V and 7 bases at J; junction bases unmatched: 15. In DNA form, the CDR3 reads TGTGCCAGCTCCTTGCGACTAGCGGGAGATGGTTCGAATGAGCAGTTCTTC. Its protein is CASSLRLAGDGSNEQFF.